The clone carrying this TCR beta chain was seen a handful of times. The CDR3 has 14 amino acids. V was cut by 6 bases and J by 2 bases, with 14 bases left in between. Germline V gene sequence: CDR1 LGHNA, CDR2 YNFKEQ. Some clones are missing from TCRdb's copy, which holds only in-frame ones; the method was immunoSEQ multiplex PCR. Of 150,000 or so clones in the sample, roughly 94% were seen once. This entry is derived from a study of T cell responses to AZD1222 COVID-19 vaccine. Across the whole study: Investigators merged groups given second doses at roughly 4 or roughly 12 weeks.

The chain joins TRBV4-2 to TRBJ2-7, with D perhaps being TRBD1 or TRBD2 (5 bases each). The receptor was derived from an adult in good health. The specimen was peripheral blood, collected on day 0 of AZD1222 vaccination. The DNA of the CDR3 is TGTGCCAGCAGTCAGCCAGGGACCCCCTACGAGCAGTACTTC. Translation: CASSQPGTPYEQYF.